The next 5 T cell receptor beta chains were all read from a single sample in a study of Ad26.COV2.S vaccination and SARS-CoV-2 variants. The method was immunoSEQ multiplex PCR; TCRdb's version includes in-frame clones alone and lacks a portion of them. The table records over 450,000 clones, roughly nine tenths of them present only once. Regarding treatment: roughly 20 received Ad26.COV2.S at low or high dose, single or two shots; about five received placebo; per-sample allocation not given. Samples came from day 63 after the first vaccine or placebo injection. The source was peripheral blood, collected in a trial of Ad26.COV2.S vaccine versus placebo. Receptors originate from a person aged 18 to 59 who received the Ad26.COV2.S COVID-19 vaccine or a placebo.

This sequence joins TRBV18 and TRBJ1-5; 8 bases map to TRBD1. CDR1 and CDR2 (germline): KGHSH, LQKENI. V shed 0 bases, J shed 4 bases, and the junction held 2 bases outside the gene matches. This CDR3 has 15 residues. CDR3 DNA: TGTGCCAGCTCACCACCGGGACAGGCTAATCAGCCCCAGCATTTT. It encodes CASSPPGQANQPQHF.

The chain links TRBV27 to TRBJ1-6; D is ambiguous. CDR3 length: 13 residues. In germline, CDR1 is MNHEY, CDR2 SMNVEV (reference sequence). V shed 3 bases and J shed 5 bases, with 5 bases lying between them. Here the CDR3 DNA reads TGTGCCAGCAGTTTTTCGAATAATTCACCCCTCCACTTT. Translated: CASSFSNNSPLHF.

This clone was counted once. The chain couples TRBV28 to TRBJ1-6; tentative D call: TRBD1 (5 bases). The CDR3 spans 13 residues. Per germline, CDR1 MDHEN and CDR2 SYDVKM. Trimming pared 6 bases from V and 7 bases from J, leaving 10 bases between. CDR3 DNA sequence: TGTGCCAGCAGGTCAGGGTTGAATTCACCCCTCCACTTT. This sequence encodes CASRSGLNSPLHF.

This clone was detected only a few times. For the CDR3, the DNA is TGCGCCAGCAGCCAAGTTAAAGCGGGGGCCCTAGGGGATGAGCAGTTCTTC. Translating it yields CASSQVKAGALGDEQFF. The rearrangement links TRBV4-1 to TRBJ2-1; 8 bases agree with TRBD2. The CDR3 loop spans 17 amino acids. With 1 base clipped from V and 8 bases from J, the junction kept 13 bases outside the gene matches. CDR1 MGHRA and CDR2 YSYEKL come from the germline V gene.

CDR3 sequence: CASSSPPNEKLFF. DNA of the CDR3: TGCGCCAGCAGCTCACCCCCGAATGAAAAACTGTTTTTT. The J gene is TRBJ1-4, the V gene TRBV5-1; D not resolved. Germline CDR1 SGHRS, CDR2 YFSETQ. The CDR3 has 13 residues. Trimming left V 3 bases short and J 5 bases short, with 8 bases between.